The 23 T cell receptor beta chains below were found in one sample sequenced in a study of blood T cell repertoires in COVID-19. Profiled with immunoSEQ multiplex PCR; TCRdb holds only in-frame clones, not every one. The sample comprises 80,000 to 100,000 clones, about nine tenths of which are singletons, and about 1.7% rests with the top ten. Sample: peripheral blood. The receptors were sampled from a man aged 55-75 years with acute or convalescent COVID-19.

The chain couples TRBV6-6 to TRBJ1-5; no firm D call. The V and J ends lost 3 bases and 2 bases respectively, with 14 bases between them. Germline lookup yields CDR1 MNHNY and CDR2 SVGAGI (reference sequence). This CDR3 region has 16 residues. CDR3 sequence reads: CASSYIVGAGNQPQHF. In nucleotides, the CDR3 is TGTGCCAGCAGTTATATCGTCGGCGCGGGCAATCAGCCCCAGCATTTT.

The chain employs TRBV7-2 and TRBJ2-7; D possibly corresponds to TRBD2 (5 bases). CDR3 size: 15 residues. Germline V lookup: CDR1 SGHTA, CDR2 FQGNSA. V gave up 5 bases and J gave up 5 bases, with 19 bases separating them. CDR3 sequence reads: CASSARGPTSNEQYF. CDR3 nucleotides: TGTGCCAGCAGCGCCCGAGGCCCTACTAGTAACGAGCAGTACTTC.

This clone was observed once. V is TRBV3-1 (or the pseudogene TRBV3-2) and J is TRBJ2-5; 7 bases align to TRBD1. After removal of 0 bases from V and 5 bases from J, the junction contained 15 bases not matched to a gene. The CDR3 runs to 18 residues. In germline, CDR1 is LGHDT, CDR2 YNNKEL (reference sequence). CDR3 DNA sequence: TGTGCCAGCAGCCAAGACCGGACAGGACAACCCAAAGGGGAGACCCAGTACTTC. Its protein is CASSQDRTGQPKGETQYF.

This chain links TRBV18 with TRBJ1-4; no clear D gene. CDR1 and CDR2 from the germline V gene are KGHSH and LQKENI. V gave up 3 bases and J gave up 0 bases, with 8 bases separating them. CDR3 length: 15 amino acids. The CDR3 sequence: CASSPSHTTNEKLFF. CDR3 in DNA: TGTGCCAGCTCACCCTCACACACAACTAATGAAAAACTGTTTTTT. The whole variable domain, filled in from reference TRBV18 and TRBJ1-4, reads NAGVMQNPRHLVRRRGQEARLRCSPMKGHSHVYWYRQLPEEGLKFMVYLQKENIIDESGMPKERFSAEFPKEGPSILRIQQVVRGDSAAYFCASSPSHTTNEKLFFGSGTQLSVL.

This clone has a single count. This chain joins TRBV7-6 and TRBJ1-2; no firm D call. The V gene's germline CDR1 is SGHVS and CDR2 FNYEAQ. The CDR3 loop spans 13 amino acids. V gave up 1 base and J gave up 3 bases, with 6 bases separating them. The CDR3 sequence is CASSLEQYYGYTF. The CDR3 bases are TGTGCCAGCAGCTTAGAACAGTACTATGGCTACACCTTC.

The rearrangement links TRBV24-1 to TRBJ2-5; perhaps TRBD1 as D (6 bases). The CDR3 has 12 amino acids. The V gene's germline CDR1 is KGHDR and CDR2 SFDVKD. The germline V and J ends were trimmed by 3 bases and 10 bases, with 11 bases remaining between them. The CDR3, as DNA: TGTGCCACCAGTGATCTCAGGGGTATCCAGTACTTC. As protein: CATSDLRGIQYF.

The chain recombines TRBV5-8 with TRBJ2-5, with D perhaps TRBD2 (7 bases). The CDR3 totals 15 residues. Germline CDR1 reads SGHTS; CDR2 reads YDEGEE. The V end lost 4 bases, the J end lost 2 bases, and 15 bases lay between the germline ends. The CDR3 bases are TGTGCCAGCAGCCCCGGTGGGGGGGCACAAGAGACCCAGTACTTC. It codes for CASSPGGGAQETQYF.

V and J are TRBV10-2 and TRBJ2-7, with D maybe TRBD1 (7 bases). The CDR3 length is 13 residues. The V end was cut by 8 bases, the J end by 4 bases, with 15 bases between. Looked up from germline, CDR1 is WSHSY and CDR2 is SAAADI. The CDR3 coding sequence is TGCGCCAGCGCGGGACAGACGACTTACGAGCAGTACGTC. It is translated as CASAGQTTYEQYV.

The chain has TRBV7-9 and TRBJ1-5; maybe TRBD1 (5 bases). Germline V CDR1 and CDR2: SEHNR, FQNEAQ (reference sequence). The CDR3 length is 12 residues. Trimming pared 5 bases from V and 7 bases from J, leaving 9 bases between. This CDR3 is CASSPQGQPQHF. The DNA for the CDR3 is TGTGCCAGCAGCCCCCAGGGACAGCCCCAGCATTTT.

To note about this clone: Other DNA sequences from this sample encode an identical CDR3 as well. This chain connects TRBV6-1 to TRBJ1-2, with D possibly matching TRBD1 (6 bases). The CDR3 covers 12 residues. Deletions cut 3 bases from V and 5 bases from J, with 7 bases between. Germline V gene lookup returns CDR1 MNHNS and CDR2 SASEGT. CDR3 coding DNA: TGTGCCAGCAGTGAGCAGGGGTATGGCTACACCTTC. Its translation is CASSEQGYGYTF.

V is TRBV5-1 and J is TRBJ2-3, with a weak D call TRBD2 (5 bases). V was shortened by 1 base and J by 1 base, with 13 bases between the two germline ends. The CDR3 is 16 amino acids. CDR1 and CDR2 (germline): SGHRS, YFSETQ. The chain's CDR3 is CASSLMEVGRTDTQYF. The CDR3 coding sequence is TGCGCCAGCAGCTTGATGGAGGTTGGCCGCACAGATACGCAGTATTTT.

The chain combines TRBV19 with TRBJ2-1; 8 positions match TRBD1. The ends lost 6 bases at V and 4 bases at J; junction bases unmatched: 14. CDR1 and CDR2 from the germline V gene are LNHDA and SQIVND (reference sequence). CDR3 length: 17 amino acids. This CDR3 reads CASRTWAPGQEYNEQFF. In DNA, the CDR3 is TGTGCCAGTAGGACCTGGGCACCGGGACAGGAGTACAATGAGCAGTTCTTC.

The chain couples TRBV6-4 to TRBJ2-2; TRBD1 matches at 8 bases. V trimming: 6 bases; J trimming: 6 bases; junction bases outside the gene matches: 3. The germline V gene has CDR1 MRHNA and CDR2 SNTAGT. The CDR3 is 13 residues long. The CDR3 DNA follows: TGTGCCAGCAGAGGACAGGGATCCGGGGAGCTGTTTTTT. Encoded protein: CASRGQGSGELFF.

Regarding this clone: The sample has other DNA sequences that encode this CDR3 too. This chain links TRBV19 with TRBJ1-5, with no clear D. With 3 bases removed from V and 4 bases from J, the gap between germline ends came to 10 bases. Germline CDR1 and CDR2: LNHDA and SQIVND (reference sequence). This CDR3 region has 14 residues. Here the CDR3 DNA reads TGTGCCAGTAGTATCGTGGGAGGTAATCAGCCCCAGCATTTT. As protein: CASSIVGGNQPQHF.

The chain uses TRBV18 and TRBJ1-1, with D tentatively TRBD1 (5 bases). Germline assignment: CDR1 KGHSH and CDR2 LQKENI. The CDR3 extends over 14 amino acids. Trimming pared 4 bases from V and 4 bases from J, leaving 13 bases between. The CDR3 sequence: CASSRVGGGTEAFF. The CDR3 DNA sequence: TGTGCCAGCTCACGAGTCGGGGGTGGCACTGAAGCTTTCTTT.

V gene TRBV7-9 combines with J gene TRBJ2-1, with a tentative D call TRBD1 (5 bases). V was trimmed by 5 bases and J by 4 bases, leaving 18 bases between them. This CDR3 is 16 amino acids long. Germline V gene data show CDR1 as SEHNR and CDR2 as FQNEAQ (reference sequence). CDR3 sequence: CASSPQGAATYNEQFF. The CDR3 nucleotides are TGTGCCAGCAGCCCCCAAGGGGCAGCTACATACAATGAGCAGTTCTTC.

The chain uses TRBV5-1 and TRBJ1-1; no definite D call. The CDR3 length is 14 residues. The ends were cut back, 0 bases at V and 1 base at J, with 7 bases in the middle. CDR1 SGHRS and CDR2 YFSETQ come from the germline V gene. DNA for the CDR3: TGCGCCAGCAGCTTGGGACACCGGAACACTGAAGCTTTCTTT. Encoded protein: CASSLGHRNTEAFF.

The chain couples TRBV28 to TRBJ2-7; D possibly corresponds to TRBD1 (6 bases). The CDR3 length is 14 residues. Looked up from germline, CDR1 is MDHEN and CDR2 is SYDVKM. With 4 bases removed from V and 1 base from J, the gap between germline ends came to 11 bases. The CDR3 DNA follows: TGTGCCAGCAGTTCCGGACAGATTTCCTACGAGCAGTACTTC. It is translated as CASSSGQISYEQYF.

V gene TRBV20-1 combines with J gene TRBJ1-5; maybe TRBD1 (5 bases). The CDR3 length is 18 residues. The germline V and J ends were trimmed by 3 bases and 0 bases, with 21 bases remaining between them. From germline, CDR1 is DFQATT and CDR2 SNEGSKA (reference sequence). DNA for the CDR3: TGCAGTGCTAGTCCCTCGACAGCCGCCCTATATAGCAATCAGCCCCAGCATTTT. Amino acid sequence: CSASPSTAALYSNQPQHF.

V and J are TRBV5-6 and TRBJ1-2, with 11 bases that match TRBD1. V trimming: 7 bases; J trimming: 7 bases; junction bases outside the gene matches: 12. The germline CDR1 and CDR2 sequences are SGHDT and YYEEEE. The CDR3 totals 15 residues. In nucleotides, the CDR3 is TGTGCCAGCTTCCATTGGACAGGGGGCGCGGGTGGCTACACCTTC. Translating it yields CASFHWTGGAGGYTF.

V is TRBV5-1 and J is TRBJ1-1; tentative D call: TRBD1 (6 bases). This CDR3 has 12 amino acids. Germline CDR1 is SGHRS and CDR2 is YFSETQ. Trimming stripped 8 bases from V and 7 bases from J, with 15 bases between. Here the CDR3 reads CASRGTGIEAFF. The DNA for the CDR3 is TGCGCCAGTCGAGGTACAGGGATTGAAGCTTTCTTT.

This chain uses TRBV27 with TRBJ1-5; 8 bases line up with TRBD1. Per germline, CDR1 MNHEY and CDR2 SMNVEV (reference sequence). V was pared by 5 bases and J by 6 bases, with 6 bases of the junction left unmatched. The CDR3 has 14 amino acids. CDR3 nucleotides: TGTGCCAGCAGTCGTGACAGGGGTGGTCAGCCCCAGCATTTT. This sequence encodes CASSRDRGGQPQHF.

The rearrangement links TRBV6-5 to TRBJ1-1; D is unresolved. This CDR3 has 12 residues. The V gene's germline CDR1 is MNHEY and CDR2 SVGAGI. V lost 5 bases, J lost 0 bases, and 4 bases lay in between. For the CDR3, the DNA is TGTGCCAGCAGTATAATGAACACTGAAGCTTTCTTT. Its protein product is CASSIMNTEAFF.